This record covers a single TCR beta chain. The data were obtained in a study of blood T cell repertoires in COVID-19. This CDR3 has 13 residues. Germline CDR1 SGHTA, CDR2 FQGNSA. V lost 2 bases and J 3 bases, leaving 7 bases between the germline ends. The data were produced by immunoSEQ multiplex PCR, yet TCRdb's version contains in-frame clones alone and is incomplete. The sample yields about 140,000 clones, about four fifths seen once. The V call is TRBV7-2, the J call TRBJ1-1; D gene uncertain. The source material was PBMCs or T cells enriched from blood (not recorded which). This sequence originates from a man between 35 and 55 years old with acute COVID-19. CDR3 sequence: CASSLRLDTEAFF. As DNA, the CDR3 is TGTGCCAGCAGCTTAAGGCTAGACACTGAAGCTTTCTTT. The full variable domain, completed using reference TRBV7-2 and TRBJ1-1, is GAGVSQSPSNKVTEKGKDVELRCDPISGHTALYWYRQSLGQGLEFLIYFQGNSAPDKSGLPSDRFSAERTGGSVSTLTIQRTQQEDSAVYLCASSLRLDTEAFFGQGTRLTVV.